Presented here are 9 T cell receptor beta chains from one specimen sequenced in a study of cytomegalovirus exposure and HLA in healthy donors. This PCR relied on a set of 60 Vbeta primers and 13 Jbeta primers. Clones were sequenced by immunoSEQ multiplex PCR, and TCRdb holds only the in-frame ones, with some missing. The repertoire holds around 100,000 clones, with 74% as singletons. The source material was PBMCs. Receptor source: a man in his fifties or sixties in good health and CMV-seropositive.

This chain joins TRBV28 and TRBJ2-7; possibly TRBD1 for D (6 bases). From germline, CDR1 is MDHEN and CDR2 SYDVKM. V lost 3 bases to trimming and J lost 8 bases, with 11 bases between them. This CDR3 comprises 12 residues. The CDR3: CASSFGDTQQYF. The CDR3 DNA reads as TGTGCCAGCAGTTTCGGGGACACGCAGCAGTACTTC.

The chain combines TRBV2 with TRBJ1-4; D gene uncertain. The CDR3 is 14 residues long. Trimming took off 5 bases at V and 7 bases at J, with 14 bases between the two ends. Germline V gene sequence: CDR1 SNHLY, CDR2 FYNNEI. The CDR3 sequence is CASSPRAGSEKLFF. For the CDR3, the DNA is TGTGCCAGCAGTCCGCGGGCGGGGAGTGAAAAACTGTTTTTT.

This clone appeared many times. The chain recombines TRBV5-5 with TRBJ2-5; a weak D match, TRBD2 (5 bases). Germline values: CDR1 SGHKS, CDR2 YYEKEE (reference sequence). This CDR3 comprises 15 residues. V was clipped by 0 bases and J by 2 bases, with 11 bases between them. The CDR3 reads CASSLEGGVQETQYF. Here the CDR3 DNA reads TGTGCCAGCAGCTTGGAAGGAGGTGTTCAAGAGACCCAGTACTTC.

The CDR3 sequence is CASSFSFLGGREAFF. The DNA of the CDR3 is TGTGCCAGCAGCTTCTCCTTTCTTGGGGGGAGAGAAGCTTTCTTT. The chain carries TRBV7-2 and TRBJ1-1, with TRBD1 as a possible D gene (5 bases). Per germline, CDR1 SGHTA and CDR2 FQGNSA. This CDR3 has 15 amino acids. The V end was cut by 3 bases, the J end by 8 bases, with 19 bases between. The full variable domain, in which reference TRBV7-2 and TRBJ1-1 provide the parts outside the CDR3, is GAGVSQSPSNKVTEKGKDVELRCDPISGHTALYWYRQSLGQGLEFLIYFQGNSAPDKSGLPSDRFSAERTGGSVSTLTIQRTQQEDSAVYLCASSFSFLGGREAFFGQGTRLTVV.

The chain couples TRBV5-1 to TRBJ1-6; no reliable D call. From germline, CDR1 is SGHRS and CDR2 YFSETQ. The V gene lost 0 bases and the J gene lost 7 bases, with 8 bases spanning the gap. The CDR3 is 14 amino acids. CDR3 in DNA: TGCGCCAGCAGCTTGGGGTACGGGAATTCACCCCTCCACTTT. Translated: CASSLGYGNSPLHF.

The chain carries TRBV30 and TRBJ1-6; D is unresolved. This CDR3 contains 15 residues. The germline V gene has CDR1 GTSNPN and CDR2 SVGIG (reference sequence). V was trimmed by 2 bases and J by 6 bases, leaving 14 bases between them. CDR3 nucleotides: TGTGCCTGGAGTCAGCATCTGGAGGGTAATTCACCCCTCCACTTT. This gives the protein CAWSQHLEGNSPLHF.

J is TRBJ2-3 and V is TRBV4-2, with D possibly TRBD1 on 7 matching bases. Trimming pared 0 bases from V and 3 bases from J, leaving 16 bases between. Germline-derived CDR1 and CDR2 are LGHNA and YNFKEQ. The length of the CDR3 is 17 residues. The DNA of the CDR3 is TGTGCCAGCAGCCAAGATTCGGCCAGGGGGAGGACAGATACGCAGTATTTT. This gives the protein CASSQDSARGRTDTQYF.

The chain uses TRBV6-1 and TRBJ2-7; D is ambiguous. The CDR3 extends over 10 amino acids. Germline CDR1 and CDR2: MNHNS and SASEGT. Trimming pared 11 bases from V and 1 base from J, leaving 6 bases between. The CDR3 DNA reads TGTGCCGCGTCGTCCTACGAGCAGTACTTC. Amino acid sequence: CAASSYEQYF.

The DNA of the CDR3 is TGCAGCGTTCGGGACACACGCAATCAGCCCCAGCATTTT. It codes for CSVRDTRNQPQHF. V is TRBV29-1 and J is TRBJ1-5; a possible D gene is TRBD1 (6 bases). V was clipped by 5 bases and J by 2 bases, with 10 bases between them. Germline V CDR1 and CDR2: SQVTM, ANQGSEA. The CDR3 spans 13 residues. The whole variable domain, filled in from reference TRBV29-1 and TRBJ1-5, reads SAVISQKPSRDICQRGTSLTIQCQVDSQVTMMFWYRQQPGQSLTLIATANQGSEATYESGFVIDKFPISRPNLTFSTLTVSNMSPEDSSIYLCSVRDTRNQPQHFGDGTRLSIL.